This T cell receptor beta chain is drawn from a study of T cells in narcolepsy. The CDR3 consists of 16 residues. In germline, CDR1 is SGHRS, CDR2 YFSETQ. Trimming at V came to 0 bases and at J to 7 bases, leaving 7 bases not matched to a gene. TCRdb keeps only in-frame clones here, not all; method: immunoSEQ multiplex PCR. Of approximately 22,000 clones listed, approximately 60% are singletons. Sequencing input: memory (CD45RA-) CD4+ T cells from blood. This TCR was recovered from a human donor in good health. The J gene is TRBJ1-6, the V gene TRBV5-1; 7 nucleotides agree with TRBD1. CDR3 amino acids: CASSLVAGTENSPLHF. For the CDR3, the DNA is TGCGCCAGCAGCTTGGTGGCCGGGACAGAGAATTCACCCCTCCACTTT.